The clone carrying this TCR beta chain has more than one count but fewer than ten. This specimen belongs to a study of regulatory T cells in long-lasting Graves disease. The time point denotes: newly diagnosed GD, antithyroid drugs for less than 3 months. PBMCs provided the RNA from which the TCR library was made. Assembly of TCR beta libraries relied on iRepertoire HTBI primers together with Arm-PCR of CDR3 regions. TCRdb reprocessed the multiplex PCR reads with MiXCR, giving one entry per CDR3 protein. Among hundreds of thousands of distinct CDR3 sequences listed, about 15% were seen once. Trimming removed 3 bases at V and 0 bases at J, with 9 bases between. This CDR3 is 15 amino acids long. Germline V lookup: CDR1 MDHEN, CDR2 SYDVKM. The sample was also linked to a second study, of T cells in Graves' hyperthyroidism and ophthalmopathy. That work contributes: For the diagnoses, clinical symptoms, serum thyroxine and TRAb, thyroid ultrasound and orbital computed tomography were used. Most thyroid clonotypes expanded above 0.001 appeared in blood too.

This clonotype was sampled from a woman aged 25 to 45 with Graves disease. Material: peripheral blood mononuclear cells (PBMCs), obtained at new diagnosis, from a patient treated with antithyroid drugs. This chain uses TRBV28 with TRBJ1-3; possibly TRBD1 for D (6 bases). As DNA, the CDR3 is TGTGCCAGCAGTTTGGGAGGGGGCTCTGGAAACACCATATATTTT. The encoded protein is CASSLGGGSGNTIYF. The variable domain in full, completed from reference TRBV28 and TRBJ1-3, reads DVKVTQSSRYLVKRTGEKVFLECVQDMDHENMFWYRQDPGLGLRLIYFSYDVKMKEKGDIPEGYSVSREKKERFSLILESASTNQTSMYLCASSLGGGSGNTIYFGEGSWLTVV.